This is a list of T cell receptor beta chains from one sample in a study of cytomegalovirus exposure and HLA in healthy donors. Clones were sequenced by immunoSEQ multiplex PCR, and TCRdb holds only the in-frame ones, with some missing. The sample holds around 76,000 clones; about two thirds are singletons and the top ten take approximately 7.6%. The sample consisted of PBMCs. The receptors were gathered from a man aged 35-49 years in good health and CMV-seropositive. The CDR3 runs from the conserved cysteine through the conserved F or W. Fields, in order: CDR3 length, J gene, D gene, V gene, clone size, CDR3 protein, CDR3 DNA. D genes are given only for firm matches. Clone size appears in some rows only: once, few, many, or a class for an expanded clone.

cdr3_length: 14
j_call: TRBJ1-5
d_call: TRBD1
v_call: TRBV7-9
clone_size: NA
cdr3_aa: CASSTGTGDQPQHF
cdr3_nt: TGTGCCAGCAGCACCGGGACAGGTGATCAGCCCCAGCATTTT

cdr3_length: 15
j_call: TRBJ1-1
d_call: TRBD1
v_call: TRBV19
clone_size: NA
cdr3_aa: CASLPGQGWGSEAFF
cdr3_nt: TGTGCCAGTCTCCCGGGACAGGGGTGGGGGTCTGAAGCTTTCTTT

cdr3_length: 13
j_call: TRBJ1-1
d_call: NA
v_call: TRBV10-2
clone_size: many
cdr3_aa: CASSDRENTEAFF
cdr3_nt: TGCGCCAGCAGTGACAGGGAGAACACTGAAGCTTTCTTT

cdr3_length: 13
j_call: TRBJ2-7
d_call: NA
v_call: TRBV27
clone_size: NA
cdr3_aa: CASSLWGGGEQYF
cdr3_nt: TGTGCCAGCAGTTTATGGGGGGGCGGGGAGCAGTACTTC

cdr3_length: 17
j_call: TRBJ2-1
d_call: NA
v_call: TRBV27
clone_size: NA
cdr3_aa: CASSLARGARTDNEQFF
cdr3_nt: TGTGCCAGCAGTCTGGCCCGGGGAGCCCGCACGGACAATGAGCAGTTCTTC

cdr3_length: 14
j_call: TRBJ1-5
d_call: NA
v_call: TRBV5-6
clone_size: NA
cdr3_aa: CASSRRGTNQPQHF
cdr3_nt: TGTGCCAGCAGCCGCCGGGGGACTAATCAGCCCCAGCATTTT

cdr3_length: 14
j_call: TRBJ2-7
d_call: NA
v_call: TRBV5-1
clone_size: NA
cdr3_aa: CASSLAGPPGEQYF
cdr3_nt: TGCGCCAGCAGCTTGGCTGGGCCCCCCGGCGAGCAGTACTTC

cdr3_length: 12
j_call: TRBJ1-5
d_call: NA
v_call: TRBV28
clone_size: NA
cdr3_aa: CASMELNQPQHF
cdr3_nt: TGTGCCAGCATGGAGCTTAATCAGCCCCAGCATTTT

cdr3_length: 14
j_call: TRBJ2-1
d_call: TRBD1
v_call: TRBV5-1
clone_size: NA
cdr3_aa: CASSGTGSYNEQFF
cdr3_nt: TGCGCCAGCAGTGGGACAGGCTCCTACAATGAGCAGTTCTTC

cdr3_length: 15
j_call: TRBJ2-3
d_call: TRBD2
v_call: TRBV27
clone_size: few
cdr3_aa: CASSFSGGVTDTQYF
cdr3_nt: TGTGCCAGCAGTTTTAGCGGGGGGGTGACAGATACGCAGTATTTT

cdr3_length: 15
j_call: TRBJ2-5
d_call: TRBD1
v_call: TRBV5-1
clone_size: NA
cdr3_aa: CASSLGQGIQETQYF
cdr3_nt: TGCGCCAGCAGCCTGGGACAGGGAATACAGGAGACCCAGTACTTC

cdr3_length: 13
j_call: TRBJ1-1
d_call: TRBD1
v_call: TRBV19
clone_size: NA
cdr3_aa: CASSIIRGPEAFF
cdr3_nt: TGTGCCAGTAGTATCATCAGGGGGCCTGAAGCTTTCTTT

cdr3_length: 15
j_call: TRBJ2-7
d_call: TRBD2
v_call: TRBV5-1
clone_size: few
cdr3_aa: CASSLVAGGPYEQYF
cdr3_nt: TGCGCCAGCAGCCTAGTAGCGGGAGGGCCCTACGAGCAGTACTTC

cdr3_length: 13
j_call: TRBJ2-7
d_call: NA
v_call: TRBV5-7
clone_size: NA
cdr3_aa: CAGSLAGSYEQYF
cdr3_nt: TGTGCCGGCAGCTTGGCAGGTTCCTACGAGCAGTACTTC

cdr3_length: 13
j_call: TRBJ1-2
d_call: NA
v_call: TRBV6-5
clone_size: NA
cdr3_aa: CASTSAGWDGYTF
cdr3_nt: TGTGCCAGCACGTCAGCAGGGTGGGATGGCTACACCTTC

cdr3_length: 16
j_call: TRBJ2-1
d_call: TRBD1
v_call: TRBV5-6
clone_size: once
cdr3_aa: CASSLWTGLARNEQFF
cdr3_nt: TGTGCCAGCAGCTTGTGGACAGGGCTCGCGCGGAATGAGCAGTTCTTC

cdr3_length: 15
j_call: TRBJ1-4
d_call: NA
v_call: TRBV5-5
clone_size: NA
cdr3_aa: CASSLLRDGGEKLFF
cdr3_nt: TGTGCCAGCAGCTTGCTGAGGGATGGAGGTGAAAAACTGTTTTTT

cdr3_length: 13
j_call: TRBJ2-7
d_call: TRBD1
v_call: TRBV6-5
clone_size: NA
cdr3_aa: CASSRRTGGWQYF
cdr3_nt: TGTGCCAGCAGCCGTAGGACAGGGGGCTGGCAGTACTTC

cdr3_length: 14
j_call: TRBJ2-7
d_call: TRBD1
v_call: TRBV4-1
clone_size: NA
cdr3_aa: CASSPRQGPYEQYF
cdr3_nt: TGCGCCAGCAGCCCTAGACAGGGTCCCTACGAGCAGTACTTC

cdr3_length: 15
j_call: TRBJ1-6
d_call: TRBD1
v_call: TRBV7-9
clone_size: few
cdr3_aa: CASSLHGTVNSPLHF
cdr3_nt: TGTGCCAGCAGCTTACACGGGACAGTAAATTCACCCCTCCACTTT

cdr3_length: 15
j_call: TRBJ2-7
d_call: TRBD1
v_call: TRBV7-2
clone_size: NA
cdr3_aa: CASSRPTGGQYEQYF
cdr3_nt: TGTGCCAGCAGCCGCCCAACAGGGGGTCAGTACGAGCAGTACTTC

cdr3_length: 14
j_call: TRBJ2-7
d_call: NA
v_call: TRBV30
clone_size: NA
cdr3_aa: CAWTLDSRPWEQYF
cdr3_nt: TGTGCCTGGACCCTGGACAGCAGGCCCTGGGAGCAGTACTTC

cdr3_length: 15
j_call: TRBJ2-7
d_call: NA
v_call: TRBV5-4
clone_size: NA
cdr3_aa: CASSPAEGSYYEQYF
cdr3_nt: TGTGCCAGCAGCCCGGCGGAGGGGAGCTACTACGAGCAGTACTTC

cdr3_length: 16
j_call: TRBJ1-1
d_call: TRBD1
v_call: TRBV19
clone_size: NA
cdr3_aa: CASSNGQGHMNTEAFF
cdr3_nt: TGTGCCAGTAGTAATGGACAGGGGCACATGAACACTGAAGCTTTCTTT

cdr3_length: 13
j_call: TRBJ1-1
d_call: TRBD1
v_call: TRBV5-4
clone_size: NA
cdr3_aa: CASSLVSGDRYFF
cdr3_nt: TGTGCCAGCAGCTTGGTTAGTGGGGACAGGTATTTCTTT

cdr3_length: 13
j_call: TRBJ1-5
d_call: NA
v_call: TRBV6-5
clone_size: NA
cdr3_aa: CASGRGGDQPQHF
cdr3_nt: TGTGCCTCAGGGAGGGGGGGCGATCAGCCCCAGCATTTT

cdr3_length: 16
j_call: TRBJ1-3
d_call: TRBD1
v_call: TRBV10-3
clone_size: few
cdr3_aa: CAISGQGAFSGNTIYF
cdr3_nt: TGTGCCATCAGTGGGCAGGGGGCGTTCTCTGGAAACACCATATATTTT

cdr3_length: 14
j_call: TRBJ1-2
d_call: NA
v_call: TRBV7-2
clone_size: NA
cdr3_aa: CASSPTRANYGYTF
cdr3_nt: TGTGCCAGCAGCCCCACGCGAGCTAACTATGGCTACACCTTC

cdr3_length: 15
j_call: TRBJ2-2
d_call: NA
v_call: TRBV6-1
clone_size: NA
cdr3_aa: CASSALILNTGELFF
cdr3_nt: TGTGCCAGCAGTGCACTGATTTTAAACACCGGGGAGCTGTTTTTT

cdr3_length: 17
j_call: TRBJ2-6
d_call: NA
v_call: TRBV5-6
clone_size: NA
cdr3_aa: CASRQEQGGSGANVLTF
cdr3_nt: TGTGCCAGCAGGCAGGAACAGGGGGGGTCTGGGGCCAACGTCCTGACTTTC

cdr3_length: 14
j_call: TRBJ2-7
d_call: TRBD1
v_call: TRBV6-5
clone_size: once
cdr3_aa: CASSADRGFHEQYF
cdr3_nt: TGTGCCAGCAGTGCGGACAGGGGGTTTCACGAGCAGTACTTC

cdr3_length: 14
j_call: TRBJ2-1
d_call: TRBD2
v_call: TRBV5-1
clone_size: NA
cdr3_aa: CASSTGGPYNEQFF
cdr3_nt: TGCGCCAGCAGCACGGGAGGCCCCTACAATGAGCAGTTCTTC

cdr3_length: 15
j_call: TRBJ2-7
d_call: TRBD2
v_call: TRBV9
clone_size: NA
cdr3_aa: CASSVGRGGLGEQYF
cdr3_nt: TGTGCCAGCAGCGTAGGGCGGGGGGGCCTCGGCGAGCAGTACTTC

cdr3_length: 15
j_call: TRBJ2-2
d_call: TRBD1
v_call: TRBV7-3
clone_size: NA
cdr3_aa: CASSPRDRGSGELFF
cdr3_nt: TGTGCCAGCAGCCCGAGGGACAGGGGCTCCGGGGAGCTGTTTTTT

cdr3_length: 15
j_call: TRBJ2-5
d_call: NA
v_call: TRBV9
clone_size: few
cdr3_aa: CASSGGGRGQETQYF
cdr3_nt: TGTGCCAGCAGCGGTGGAGGCAGGGGACAAGAGACCCAGTACTTC

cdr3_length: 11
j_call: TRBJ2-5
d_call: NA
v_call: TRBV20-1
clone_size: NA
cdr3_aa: CTSVFQETQYF
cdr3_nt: TGCACCTCGGTTTTCCAAGAGACCCAGTACTTC

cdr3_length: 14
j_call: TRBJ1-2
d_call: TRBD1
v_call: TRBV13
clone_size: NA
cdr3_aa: CASSLGTGAYGYTF
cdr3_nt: TGTGCCAGCAGCTTAGGGACAGGGGCCTATGGCTACACCTTC

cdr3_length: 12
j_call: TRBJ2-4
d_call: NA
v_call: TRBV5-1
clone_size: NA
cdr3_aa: CASNAPAGPAYF
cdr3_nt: TGCGCCAGCAACGCCCCCGCAGGTCCGGCGTACTTC

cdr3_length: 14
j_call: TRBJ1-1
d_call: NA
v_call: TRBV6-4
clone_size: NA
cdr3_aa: CASSDSSRSTEAFF
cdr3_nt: TGTGCCAGCAGTGACTCCAGCAGGTCCACTGAAGCTTTCTTT

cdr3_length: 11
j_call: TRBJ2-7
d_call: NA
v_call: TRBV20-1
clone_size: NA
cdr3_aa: CSATPRYEQYF
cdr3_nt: TGCAGTGCTACACCCCGGTACGAGCAGTACTTC

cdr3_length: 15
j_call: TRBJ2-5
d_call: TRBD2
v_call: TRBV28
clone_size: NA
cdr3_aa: CASSKAGGPGKTQYF
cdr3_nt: TGTGCCAGCAGTAAAGCGGGAGGGCCTGGGAAGACCCAGTACTTC

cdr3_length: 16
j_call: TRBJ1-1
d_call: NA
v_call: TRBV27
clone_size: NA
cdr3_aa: CASSLRAGVMNTEAFF
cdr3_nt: TGTGCCAGCAGTTTAAGGGCAGGGGTCATGAACACTGAAGCTTTCTTT

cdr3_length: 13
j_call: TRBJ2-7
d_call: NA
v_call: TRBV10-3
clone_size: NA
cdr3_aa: CAISESIAREQYF
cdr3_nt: TGTGCCATCAGTGAGAGTATAGCTCGGGAGCAGTACTTC

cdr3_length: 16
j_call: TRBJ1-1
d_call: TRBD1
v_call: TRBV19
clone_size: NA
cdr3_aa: CASSTGQGNVNTEAFF
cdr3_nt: TGTGCCAGTAGTACCGGACAGGGGAACGTGAACACTGAAGCTTTCTTT

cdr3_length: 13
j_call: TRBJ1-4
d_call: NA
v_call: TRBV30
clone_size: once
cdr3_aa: CAWSWGKGEKLFF
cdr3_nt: TGTGCCTGGAGTTGGGGCAAAGGGGAAAAACTGTTTTTT

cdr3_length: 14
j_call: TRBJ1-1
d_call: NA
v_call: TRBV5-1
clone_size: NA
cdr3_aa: CASSLDRLGGEAFF
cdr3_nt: TGCGCCAGCAGCTTGGACAGGTTGGGGGGTGAAGCTTTCTTT

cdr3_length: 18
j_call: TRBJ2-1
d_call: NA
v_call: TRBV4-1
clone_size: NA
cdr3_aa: CASSQALSRAGDYNEQFF
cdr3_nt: TGCGCCAGCAGCCAAGCCCTTTCCCGGGCGGGTGACTACAATGAGCAGTTCTTC

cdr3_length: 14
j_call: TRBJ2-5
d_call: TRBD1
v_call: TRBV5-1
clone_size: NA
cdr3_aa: CASSSGQGRETQYF
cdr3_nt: TGCGCCAGCAGCTCCGGACAGGGCCGGGAGACCCAGTACTTC

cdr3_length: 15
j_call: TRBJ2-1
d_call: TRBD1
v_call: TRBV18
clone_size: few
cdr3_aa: CASSPPRDRVLEQFF
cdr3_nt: TGTGCCAGCTCACCACCGCGGGACAGGGTTCTTGAGCAGTTCTTC

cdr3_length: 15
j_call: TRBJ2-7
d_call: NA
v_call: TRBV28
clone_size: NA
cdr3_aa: CASSSDRRLPYEQYF
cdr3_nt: TGTGCCAGCAGTTCAGACAGGCGCCTACCTTACGAGCAGTACTTC

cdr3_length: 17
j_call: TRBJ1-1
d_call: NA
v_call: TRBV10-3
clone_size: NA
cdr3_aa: CAISESRGPNRVTEAFF
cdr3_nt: TGTGCCATCAGTGAGTCTAGGGGCCCCAACAGAGTCACTGAAGCTTTCTTT

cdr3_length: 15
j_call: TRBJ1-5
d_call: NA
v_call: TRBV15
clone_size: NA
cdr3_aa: CATSRPGHQNQPQHF
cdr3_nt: TGTGCCACCAGCAGACCGGGACACCAAAATCAGCCCCAGCATTTT